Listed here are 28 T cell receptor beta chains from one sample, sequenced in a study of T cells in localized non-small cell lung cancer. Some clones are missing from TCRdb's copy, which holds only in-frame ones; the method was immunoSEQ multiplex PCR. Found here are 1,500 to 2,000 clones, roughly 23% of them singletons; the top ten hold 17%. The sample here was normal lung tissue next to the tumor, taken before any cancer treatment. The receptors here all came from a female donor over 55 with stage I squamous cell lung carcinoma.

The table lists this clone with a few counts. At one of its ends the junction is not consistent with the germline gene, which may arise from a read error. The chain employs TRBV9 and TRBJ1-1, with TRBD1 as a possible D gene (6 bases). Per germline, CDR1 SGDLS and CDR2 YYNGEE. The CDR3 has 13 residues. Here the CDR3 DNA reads TGTGCCAGCACCGTAACACCGGGACAAAAAGCTTTCTTT. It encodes CASTVTPGQKAFF.

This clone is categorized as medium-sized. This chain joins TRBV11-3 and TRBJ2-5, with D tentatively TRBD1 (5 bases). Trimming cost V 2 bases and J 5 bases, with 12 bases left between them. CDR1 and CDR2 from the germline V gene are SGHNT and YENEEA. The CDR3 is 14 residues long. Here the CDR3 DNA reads TGTGCCAGCAGCTTAACTCAGGGTTTGGAGACCCAGTACTTC. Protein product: CASSLTQGLETQYF.

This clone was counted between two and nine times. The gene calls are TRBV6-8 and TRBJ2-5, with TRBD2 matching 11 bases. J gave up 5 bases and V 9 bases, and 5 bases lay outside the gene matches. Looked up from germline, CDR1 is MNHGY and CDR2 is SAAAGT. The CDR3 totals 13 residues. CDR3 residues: CASKTSGGETQYF. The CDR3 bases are TGTGCCAGTAAAACTAGCGGGGGCGAGACCCAGTACTTC.

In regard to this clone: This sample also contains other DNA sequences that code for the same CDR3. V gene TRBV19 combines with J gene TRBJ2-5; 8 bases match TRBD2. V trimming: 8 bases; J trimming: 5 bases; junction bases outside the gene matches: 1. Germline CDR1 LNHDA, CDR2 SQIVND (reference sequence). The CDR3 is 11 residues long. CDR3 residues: CASRGGETQYF. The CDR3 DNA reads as TGTGCCAGTCGGGGGGGGGAGACCCAGTACTTC.

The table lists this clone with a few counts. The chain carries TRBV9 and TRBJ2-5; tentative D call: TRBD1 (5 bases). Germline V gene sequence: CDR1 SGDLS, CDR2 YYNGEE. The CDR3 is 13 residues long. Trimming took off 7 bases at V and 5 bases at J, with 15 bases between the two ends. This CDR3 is CASHLGARETQYF. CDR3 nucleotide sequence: TGTGCCAGCCACCTAGGGGCCCGGGAGACCCAGTACTTC.

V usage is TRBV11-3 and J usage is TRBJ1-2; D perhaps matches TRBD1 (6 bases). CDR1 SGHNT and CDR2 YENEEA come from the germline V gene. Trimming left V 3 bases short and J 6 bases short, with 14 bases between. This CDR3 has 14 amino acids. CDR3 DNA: TGTGCCAGCAGCTTTCGACAGGATGGCGATGGCTACACCTTC. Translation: CASSFRQDGDGYTF.

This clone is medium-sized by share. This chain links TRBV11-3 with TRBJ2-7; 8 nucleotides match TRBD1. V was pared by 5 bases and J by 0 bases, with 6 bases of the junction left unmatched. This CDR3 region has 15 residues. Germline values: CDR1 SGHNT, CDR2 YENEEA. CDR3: CASSPGQDSSYEQYF. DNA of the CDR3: TGTGCCAGCAGCCCGGGACAGGACAGCTCCTACGAGCAGTACTTC.

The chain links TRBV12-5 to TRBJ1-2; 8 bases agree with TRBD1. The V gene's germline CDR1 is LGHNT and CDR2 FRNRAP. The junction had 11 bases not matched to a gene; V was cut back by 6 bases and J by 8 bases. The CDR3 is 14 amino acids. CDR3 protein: CASGPQGVAVGYTF. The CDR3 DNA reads TGTGCTAGTGGACCACAGGGGGTGGCTGTCGGCTACACCTTC.

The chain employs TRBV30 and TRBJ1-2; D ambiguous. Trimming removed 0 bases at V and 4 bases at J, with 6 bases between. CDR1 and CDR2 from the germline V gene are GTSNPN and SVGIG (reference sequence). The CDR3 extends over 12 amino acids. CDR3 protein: CAWSVVGYGYTF. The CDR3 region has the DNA TGTGCCTGGAGTGTAGTTGGCTATGGCTACACCTTC.

The CDR3 loop reads CASSPGTGLNTGELFF. CDR3 bases: TGTGCCAGCTCACCCGGGACAGGGCTGAACACCGGGGAGCTGTTTTTT. V and J are TRBV18 and TRBJ2-2, with TRBD1 matching over 9 bases. CDR1 is KGHSH, CDR2 LQKENI, per germline. CDR3 length: 16 residues. The V gene end was trimmed by 3 bases and the J gene end by 1 base; junction bases not matched to a gene: 3.

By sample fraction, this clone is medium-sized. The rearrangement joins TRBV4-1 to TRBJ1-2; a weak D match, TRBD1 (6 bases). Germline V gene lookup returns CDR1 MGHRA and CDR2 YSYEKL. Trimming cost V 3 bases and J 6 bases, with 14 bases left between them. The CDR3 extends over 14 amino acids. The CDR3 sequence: CASSQRGSRNGYTF. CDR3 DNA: TGCGCCAGCAGCCAGAGGGGGTCAAGAAATGGCTACACCTTC.

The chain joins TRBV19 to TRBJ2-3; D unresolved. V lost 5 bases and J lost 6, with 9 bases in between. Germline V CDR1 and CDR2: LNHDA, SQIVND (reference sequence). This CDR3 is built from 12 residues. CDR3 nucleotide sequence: TGTGCCAGTAGTTCCCGGACGGATACGCAGTATTTT. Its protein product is CASSSRTDTQYF.

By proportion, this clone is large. The CDR3 sequence is CASSLDSAGDNEQFF. The DNA of the CDR3 is TGTGCCAGCAGCTTAGATTCGGCAGGAGACAATGAGCAGTTCTTC. The chain links TRBV11-3 to TRBJ2-1; D ambiguous. This CDR3 comprises 15 residues. Looked up from germline, CDR1 is SGHNT and CDR2 is YENEEA. V lost 0 bases, J lost 5 bases, and 11 bases lay in between.

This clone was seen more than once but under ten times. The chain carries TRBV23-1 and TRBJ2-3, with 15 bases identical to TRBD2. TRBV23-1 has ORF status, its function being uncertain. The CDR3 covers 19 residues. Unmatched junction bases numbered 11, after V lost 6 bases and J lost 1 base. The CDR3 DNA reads TGCGCCAGCAGCCTCCCGGGACTAGCGGGGGGTGGAGGCACAGATACGCAGTATTTT. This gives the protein CASSLPGLAGGGGTDTQYF.

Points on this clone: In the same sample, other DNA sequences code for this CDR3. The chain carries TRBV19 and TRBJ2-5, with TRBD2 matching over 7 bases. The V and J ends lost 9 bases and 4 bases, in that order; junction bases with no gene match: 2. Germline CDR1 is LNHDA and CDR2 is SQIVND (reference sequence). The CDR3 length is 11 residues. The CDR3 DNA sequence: TGTGCCAGCCGCGGGGGAGAGACCCAGTACTTC. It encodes CASRGGETQYF. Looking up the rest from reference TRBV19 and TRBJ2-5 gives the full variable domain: DGGITQSPKYLFRKEGQNVTLSCEQNLNHDAMYWYRQDPGQGLRLIYYSQIVNDFQKGDIAEGYSVSREKKESFPLTVTSAQKNPTAFYLCASRGGETQYFGPGTRLLVL.

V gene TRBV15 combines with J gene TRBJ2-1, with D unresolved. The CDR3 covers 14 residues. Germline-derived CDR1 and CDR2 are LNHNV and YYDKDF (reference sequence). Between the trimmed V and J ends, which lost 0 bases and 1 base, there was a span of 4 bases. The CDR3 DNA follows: TGTGCCACCAGCAGAGATGTGTCCTACAATGAGCAGTTCTTC. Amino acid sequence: CATSRDVSYNEQFF.

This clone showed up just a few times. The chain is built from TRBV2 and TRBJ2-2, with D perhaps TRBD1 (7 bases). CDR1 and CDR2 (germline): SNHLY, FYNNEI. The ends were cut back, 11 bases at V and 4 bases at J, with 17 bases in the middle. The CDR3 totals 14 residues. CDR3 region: CAGGKGAGTGELFF. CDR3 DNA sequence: TGTGCCGGAGGGAAGGGGGCCGGCACCGGGGAGCTGTTTTTT. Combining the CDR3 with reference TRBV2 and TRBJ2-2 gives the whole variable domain EPEVTQTPSHQVTQMGQEVILRCVPISNHLYFYWYRQILGQKVEFLVSFYNNEISEKSEIFDDQFSVERPDGSNFTLKIRSTKLEDSAMYFCAGGKGAGTGELFFGEGSRLTVL.

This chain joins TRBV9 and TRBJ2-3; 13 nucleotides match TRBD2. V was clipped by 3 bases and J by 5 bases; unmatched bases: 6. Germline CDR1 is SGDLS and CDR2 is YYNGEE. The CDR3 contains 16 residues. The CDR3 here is CASSARRTSGGDTQYF. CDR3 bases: TGTGCCAGCAGCGCGAGACGGACTAGCGGGGGAGATACGCAGTATTTT.

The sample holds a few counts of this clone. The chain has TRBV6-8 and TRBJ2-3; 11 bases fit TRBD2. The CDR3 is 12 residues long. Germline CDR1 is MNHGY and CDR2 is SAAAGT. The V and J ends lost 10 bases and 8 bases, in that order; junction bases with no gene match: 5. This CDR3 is CATRLAGSTQYF. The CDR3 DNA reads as TGTGCCACACGACTAGCGGGGAGTACGCAGTATTTT.

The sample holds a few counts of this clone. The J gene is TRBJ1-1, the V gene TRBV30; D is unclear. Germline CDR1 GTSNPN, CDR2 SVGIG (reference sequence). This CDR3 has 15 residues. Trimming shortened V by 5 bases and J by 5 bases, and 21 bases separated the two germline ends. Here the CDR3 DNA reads TGTGCCTGGGGCAACCAAAGCCTAACGACGACTGAAGCTTTCTTT. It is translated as CAWGNQSLTTTEAFF.

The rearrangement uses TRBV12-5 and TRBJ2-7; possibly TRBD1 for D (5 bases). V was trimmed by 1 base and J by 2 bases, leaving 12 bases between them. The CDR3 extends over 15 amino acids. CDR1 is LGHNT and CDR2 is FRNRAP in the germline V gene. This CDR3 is CASGLAGIPPYEQYF. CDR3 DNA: TGTGCTAGTGGTTTGGCAGGGATACCCCCCTACGAGCAGTACTTC.

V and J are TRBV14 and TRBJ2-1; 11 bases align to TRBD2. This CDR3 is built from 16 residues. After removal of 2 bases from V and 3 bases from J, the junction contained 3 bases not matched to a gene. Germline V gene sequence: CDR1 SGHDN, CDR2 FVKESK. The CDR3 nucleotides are TGTGCCAGCAGCCAACTAGCGGGGGGCCTCTACAATGAGCAGTTCTTC. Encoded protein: CASSQLAGGLYNEQFF.

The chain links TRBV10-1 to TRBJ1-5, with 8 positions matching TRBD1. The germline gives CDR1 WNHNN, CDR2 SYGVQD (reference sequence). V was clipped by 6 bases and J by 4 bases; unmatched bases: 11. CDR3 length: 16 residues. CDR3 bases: TGCGCCAGCAGGCCGATATTTCAGGGGGCGAATCAGCCCCAGCATTTT. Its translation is CASRPIFQGANQPQHF.

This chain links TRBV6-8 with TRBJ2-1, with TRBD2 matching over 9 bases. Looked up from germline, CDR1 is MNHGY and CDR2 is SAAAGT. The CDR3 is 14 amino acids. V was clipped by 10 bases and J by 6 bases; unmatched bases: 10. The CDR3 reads CAIRRAGGLNEQFF. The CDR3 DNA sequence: TGTGCCATTCGAAGGGCGGGGGGGCTCAATGAGCAGTTCTTC.

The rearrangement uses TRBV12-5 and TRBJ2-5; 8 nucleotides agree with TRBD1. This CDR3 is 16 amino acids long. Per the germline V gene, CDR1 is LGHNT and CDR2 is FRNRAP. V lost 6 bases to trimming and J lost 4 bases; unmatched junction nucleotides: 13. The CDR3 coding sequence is TGTGCTAGTGGCGGACGGACAGGGTCGGAGGGAGAGACCCAGTACTTC. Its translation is CASGGRTGSEGETQYF.

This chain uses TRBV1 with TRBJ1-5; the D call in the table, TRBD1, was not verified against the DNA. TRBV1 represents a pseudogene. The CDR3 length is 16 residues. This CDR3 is CASSQEAGQSRQPQHF. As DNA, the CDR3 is TGCGCCAGCAGCCAAGAGGCGGGACAGTCCAGACAGCCCCAGCATTTT.

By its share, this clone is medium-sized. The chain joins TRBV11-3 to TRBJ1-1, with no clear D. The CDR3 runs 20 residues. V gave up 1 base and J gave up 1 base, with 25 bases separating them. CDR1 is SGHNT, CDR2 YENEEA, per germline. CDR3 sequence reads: CASSLVSSLRADHKNTEAFF. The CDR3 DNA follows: TGTGCCAGCAGCTTAGTCAGTTCCTTGCGGGCAGACCATAAGAACACTGAAGCTTTCTTT.

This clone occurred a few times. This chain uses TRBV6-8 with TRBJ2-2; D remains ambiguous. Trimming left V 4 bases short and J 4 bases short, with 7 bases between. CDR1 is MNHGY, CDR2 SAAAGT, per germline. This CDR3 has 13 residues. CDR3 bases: TGTGCCAGCAGTTTTAGGCCCACCGGGGAGCTGTTTTTT. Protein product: CASSFRPTGELFF.